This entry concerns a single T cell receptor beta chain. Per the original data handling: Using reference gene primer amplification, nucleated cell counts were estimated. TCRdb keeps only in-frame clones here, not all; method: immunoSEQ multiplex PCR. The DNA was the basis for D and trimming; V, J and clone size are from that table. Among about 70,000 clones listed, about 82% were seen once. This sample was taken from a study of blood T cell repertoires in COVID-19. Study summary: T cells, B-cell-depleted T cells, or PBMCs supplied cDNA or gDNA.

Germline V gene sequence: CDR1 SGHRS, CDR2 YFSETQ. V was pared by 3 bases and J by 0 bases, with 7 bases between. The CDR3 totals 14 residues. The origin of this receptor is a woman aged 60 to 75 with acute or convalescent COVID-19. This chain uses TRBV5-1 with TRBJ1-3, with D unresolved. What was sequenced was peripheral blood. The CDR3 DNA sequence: TGCGCCAGCAGCTCACACAGCTCTGGAAACACCATATATTTT. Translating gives CASSSHSSGNTIYF.